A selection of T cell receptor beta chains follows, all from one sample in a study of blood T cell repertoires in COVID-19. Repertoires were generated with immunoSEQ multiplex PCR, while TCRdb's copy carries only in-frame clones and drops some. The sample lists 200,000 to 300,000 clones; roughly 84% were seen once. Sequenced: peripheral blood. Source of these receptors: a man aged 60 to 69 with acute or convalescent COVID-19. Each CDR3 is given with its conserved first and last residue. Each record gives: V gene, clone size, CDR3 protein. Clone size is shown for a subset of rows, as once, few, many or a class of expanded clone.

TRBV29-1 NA CSVFRQGSIYGYTF
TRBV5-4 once CASGLAGQETQYF
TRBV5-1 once CASSPRDSGDEQFF
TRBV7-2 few CASSLSWLTQETQYF
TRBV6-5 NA CASSSNYEQYF
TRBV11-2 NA CASLQALGGGETQYF
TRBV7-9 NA CASSSQGDSPLHF
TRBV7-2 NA CASTLGDGDTQYF
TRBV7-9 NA CASLSMGGTGELFF
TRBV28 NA CASSPGGGSYEQYF
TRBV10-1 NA CASSAGTGYNSPLHF
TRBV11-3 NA CASSLVRGHEQYF
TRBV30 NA CAWSAGDLGDTIYF
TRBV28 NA CASSSATGASGANVLTF
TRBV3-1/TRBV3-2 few CASNRQGPGTEAFF
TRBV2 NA CASSATGGVGYTF
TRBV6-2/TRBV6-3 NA CASSTGQGPYEQYF
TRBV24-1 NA CATSDQDRAYSYGYTF
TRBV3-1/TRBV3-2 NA CASSQSWRGGDSPLHF
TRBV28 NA CASSLRHNNSPLHF
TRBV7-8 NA CASSSFRTGGTGANVLTF
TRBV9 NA CASSVAGGPSTDTQYF
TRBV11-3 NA CASSSRLSYEQYF
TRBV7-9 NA CASSFRRVNTEAFF
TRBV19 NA CASSTIDEKLFF
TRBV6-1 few CASSEAPGGMYSNQPQHF
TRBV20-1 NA CSASSRSLNTEAFF
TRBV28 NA CASSLPRTGNTEAFF
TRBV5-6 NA CASSFRLALVEQFF
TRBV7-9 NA CASSLGDYWEQYF
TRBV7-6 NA CASSLVLAGGSDTQYF
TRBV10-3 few CAISGTSGSVTGELFF
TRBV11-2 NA CASSLQQETQYF
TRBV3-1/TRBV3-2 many CASSQGDSEQYF
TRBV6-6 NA CASSRQGAQETQYF
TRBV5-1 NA CASSWGQGSGEQYF
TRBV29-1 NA CSVRRENYEQYF
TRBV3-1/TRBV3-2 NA CASRQEGGQANGYTF
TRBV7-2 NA CASSPTGDSGEQYF
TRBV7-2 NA CASSLNGRAYEQYF
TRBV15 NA CATSSGTSYGYTF
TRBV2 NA CASSVTAQNTEAFF
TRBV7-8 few CASSLGGDQPQHF
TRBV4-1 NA CASSHLPGLADSYEQYF
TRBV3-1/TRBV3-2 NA CASSQFLPWEHNEQFF
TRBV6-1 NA CASSEQGIYNSPLHF
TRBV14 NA CASSLAGIYNEQFF
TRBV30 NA CAWSVLRSPLHF
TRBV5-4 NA CASSLPGAAKNIQYF
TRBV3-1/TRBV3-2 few CASSHGQKVDGYTF
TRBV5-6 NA CASSASRGAWETQYF
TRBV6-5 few CASTDILNTEAFF
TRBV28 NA CASSSPTVPSTDTQYF
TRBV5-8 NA CASSATGYGYTF
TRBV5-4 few CASSIPNRLAGIYEQYF